Listed below are T cell receptor beta chains from one sample, sequenced in a study of CD8+ T cells in alopecia areata. Libraries were prepared by immunoSEQ multiplex PCR; TCRdb keeps only in-frame clonotypes and omits some of them. The sample lists about 190,000 clones, around 66% occurring once. The source was CD4+ T cells sorted from blood, collected at week 4, from a patient treated with tofacitinib. The source of these receptors is a human donor with alopecia areata. Both conserved end residues are part of each CDR3. Fields, in order: clone size, D gene, J gene, V gene, CDR3 DNA, CDR3 protein. A D gene is named only where the DNA matches it firmly. For some rows the clone size is stated as once, few or many, or as a class when expanded; others skip it.

>NA|NA|TRBJ2-1|TRBV2
TGTGCCACCCGACAGGTATTCATGAGTGAGCAGTTCTTC
CATRQVFMSEQFF
>few|NA|TRBJ1-2|TRBV5-6
TGTGCCAGCAGCTTATCTGAGACACCAAACTATGGCTACACCTTC
CASSLSETPNYGYTF
>few|NA|TRBJ2-7|TRBV20-1
TGCAGTGCTAGGTTGAACTACGAGCAGTACTTC
CSARLNYEQYF
>NA|TRBD1|TRBJ1-1|TRBV19
TGTGCCAGTAGTATCGGACTGGGACAGGCGAACACTGAAGCTTTCTTT
CASSIGLGQANTEAFF
>NA|TRBD1|TRBJ2-7|TRBV29-1
TGCAGCGTCACCCGGACAGGGTTAGCCTACGAGCAGTACTTC
CSVTRTGLAYEQYF
>few|TRBD1|TRBJ2-1|TRBV29-1
TGCAGCTCCACTCAGGACAGGCTCAATGAGCAGTTCTTC
CSSTQDRLNEQFF
>NA|TRBD1|TRBJ1-4|TRBV30
TGTGCCTGGACGGGACAGCCCGATGAAAAACTGTTTTTT
CAWTGQPDEKLFF
>few|NA|TRBJ1-2|TRBV7-9
TGTGCCAGCAGCTTAGCACCCTCCGGGACCCTGGTCTACACCTTC
CASSLAPSGTLVYTF
>NA|TRBD1|TRBJ1-5|TRBV18
TGTGCCAGCTCACCACCGGGACAGGGGAATCAGCCCCAGCATTTT
CASSPPGQGNQPQHF
>NA|NA|TRBJ1-5|TRBV7-2
TGTGCCAGCAGCTTAGATCGCGGAGGGCAGAAGCCCCAGCATTTT
CASSLDRGGQKPQHF
>NA|TRBD1|TRBJ2-1|TRBV29-1
TGCAGCGTTGACGCCGGGACAGGGGCGGATGAGCAGTTCTTC
CSVDAGTGADEQFF
>NA|NA|TRBJ1-2|TRBV7-9
TGTGCCAGCAGCTTGAGGGGGAGTGACTATGGCTACACCTTC
CASSLRGSDYGYTF
>NA|TRBD1|TRBJ2-7|TRBV30
TGTGCCTGGAGTTCGGGACAGGGGATTTACAAAGGGAACGAGCAGTACTTC
CAWSSGQGIYKGNEQYF
>NA|NA|TRBJ2-3|TRBV2
TGTGCCAGCAGTGAAAGAGTCTACACGAGCACAGATACGCAGTATTTT
CASSERVYTSTDTQYF
>once|NA|TRBJ1-4|TRBV15
TGTGCCACCAGCAGAGGTTTAGGACAGCAAAATGAAAAACTGTTTTTT
CATSRGLGQQNEKLFF